What follows describes a single T cell receptor beta chain. CDR3 size: 17 residues. The germline V gene encodes CDR1 SGHDN and CDR2 FVKESK. V dropped 0 bases and J dropped 1 base, with 12 bases sitting between them. Using immunoSEQ multiplex PCR, the repertoire was profiled, and TCRdb retains in-frame clones only, with some absent. The data show roughly 440,000 clones, more than 70% seen once. This entry belongs to a study of blood T cell repertoires in COVID-19. The V gene is TRBV14, the J gene TRBJ1-4; no definite D call. Sequencing was carried out using peripheral blood. The origin of this receptor is a woman aged 50 to 60 with COVID-19, enrolled during active disease. CDR3 sequence (DNA): TGTGCCAGCAGCCAAGATCGGGCCGGAGGAACTAATGAAAAACTGTTTTTT. This gives the protein CASSQDRAGGTNEKLFF.